This is a list of T cell receptor beta chains from one sample in a study of T cell changes during pregnancy in multiple sclerosis. Sequenced by immunoSEQ multiplex PCR; TCRdb stores in-frame clones only, minus some. The table has under 95,000 clones, 85% to 95% seen once. The sample in question was peripheral blood, obtained in the second trimester of pregnancy. The receptors stem from a female donor in good health, enrolled as a control in a pregnancy study. The CDR3 runs from the conserved cysteine through the conserved F or W. The order of the fields is J gene, D gene, V gene, CDR3 length, CDR3 protein, CDR3 DNA. The D gene is left open where the match is weak.

TRBJ2-7 TRBD1 TRBV5-4 13 CASSRQGGYEQYF TGTGCCAGCAGCCGACAGGGCGGGTACGAGCAGTACTTC
TRBJ2-5 TRBD1 TRBV27 15 CASSPTTGAGETQYF TGTGCCAGCAGTCCAACGACAGGGGCCGGAGAGACCCAGTACTTC
TRBJ2-5 TRBD2 TRBV11-2 15 CASSLSGRAGETQYF TGTGCCAGCAGTCTTAGCGGGAGGGCCGGGGAGACCCAGTACTTC
TRBJ2-2 TRBD1 TRBV5-6 15 CASSQTQGAAGELFF TGTGCCAGCAGCCAAACACAGGGGGCTGCCGGGGAGCTGTTTTTT
TRBJ2-2 . TRBV6-6 16 CASSYSIGRGTGELFF TGTGCCAGCAGTTACTCCATCGGAAGGGGAACCGGGGAGCTGTTTTTT
TRBJ2-5 TRBD2 TRBV10-3 15 CAISGLAGVTETQYF TGTGCCATCAGTGGACTAGCGGGAGTGACAGAGACCCAGTACTTC
TRBJ2-5 TRBD1 TRBV29-1 12 CSVGQGRETQYF TGCAGCGTGGGACAGGGGCGAGAGACCCAGTACTTC
TRBJ2-7 . TRBV30 12 CAWGAGGYEQYF TGTGCCTGGGGGGCTGGCGGCTACGAGCAGTACTTC
TRBJ2-7 . TRBV7-2 13 CASSAGNGYEQYF TGTGCCAGCAGCGCAGGGAATGGCTACGAGCAGTACTTC
TRBJ1-3 . TRBV4-2 17 CASSQVSSRGSGNTIYF TGTGCCAGCAGCCAAGTAAGTTCCAGGGGCTCTGGAAACACCATATATTTT
TRBJ2-1 . TRBV28 15 CASSPPSGEVNEQFF TGTGCCAGCAGTCCCCCCTCGGGGGAGGTCAATGAGCAGTTCTTC
TRBJ2-7 TRBD2 TRBV9 14 CASSDGTSIDEQYF TGTGCCAGCAGTGACGGGACTAGCATCGACGAGCAGTACTTC
TRBJ2-1 . TRBV4-1 14 CASRAGDLYNEQFF TGCGCCTCACGGGCTGGGGACTTATACAATGAGCAGTTCTTC
TRBJ1-2 . TRBV7-9 13 CASSFGQGIGYTF TGTGCCAGCAGCTTCGGGCAGGGAATCGGCTACACCTTC